This TCR beta chain was recorded in a study of T cell responses to AZD1222 COVID-19 vaccine. Generated by immunoSEQ multiplex PCR, the TCRdb table keeps only in-frame clones and is missing some. The repertoire has 85,000 or so clones, just over 90% of them found once; the top ten carry under 14%. General observations from the study: The donor cohort was predominantly white British with a female majority, and clonal diversity may have been underestimated. Unmutated regions of variants are reportedly targeted by nearly half of spike-specific TCRs. Distributed over spike, vaccine-associated CD4 TCRs predominated at 160-218 and 743-854.

About this clone: Its specificity is not known.

The source of this sequence is an adult who received the AZD1222 COVID-19 vaccine. This sample comprised peripheral blood, obtained 28 days after the second AZD1222 dose.

In DNA form, the CDR3 reads TGTGCCAGTAGTATTTTTCTCGGCTCTGGAAACACCATATATTTT. Encoded protein: CASSIFLGSGNTIYF. The V call is TRBV19, the J call TRBJ1-3; D is uncertain. Trimming took off 3 bases at V and 0 bases at J, with 9 bases between the two ends. The CDR3 is 15 residues long. Germline CDR1 is LNHDA and CDR2 is SQIVND (reference sequence). The whole variable domain, remainder taken from reference TRBV19 and TRBJ1-3, is DGGITQSPKYLFRKEGQNVTLSCEQNLNHDAMYWYRQDPGQGLRLIYYSQIVNDFQKGDIAEGYSVSREKKESFPLTVTSAQKNPTAFYLCASSIFLGSGNTIYFGEGSWLTVV.